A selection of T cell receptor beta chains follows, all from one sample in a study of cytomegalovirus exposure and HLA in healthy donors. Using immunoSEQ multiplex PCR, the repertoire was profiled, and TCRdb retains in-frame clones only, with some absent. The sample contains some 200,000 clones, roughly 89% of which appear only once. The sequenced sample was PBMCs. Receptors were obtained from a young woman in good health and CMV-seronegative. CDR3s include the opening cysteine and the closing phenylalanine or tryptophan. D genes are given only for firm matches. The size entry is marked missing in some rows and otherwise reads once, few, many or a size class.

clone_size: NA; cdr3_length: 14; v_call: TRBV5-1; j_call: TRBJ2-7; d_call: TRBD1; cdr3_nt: TGCGCCAGCAGCATGGGACAGGGCTTCGGCGAGCAGTACTTC; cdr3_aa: CASSMGQGFGEQYF
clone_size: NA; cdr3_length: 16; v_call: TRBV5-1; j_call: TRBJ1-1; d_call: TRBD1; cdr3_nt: TGCGCCAGCAGCGAAGGGACAGGGGTTGGGAACACTGAAGCTTTCTTT; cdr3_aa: CASSEGTGVGNTEAFF
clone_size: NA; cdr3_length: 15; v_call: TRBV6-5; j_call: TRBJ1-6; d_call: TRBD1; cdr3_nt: TGTGCCAGCAGTTATTCCGGGACAGGGTCCCCCCCCCTCCACTTT; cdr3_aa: CASSYSGTGSPPLHF
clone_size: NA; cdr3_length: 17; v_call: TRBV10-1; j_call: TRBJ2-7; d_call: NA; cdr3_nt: TGCGCCAGCAGTGTTGAAAAGGGACACTTTAGTTCCTACGAGCAGTACTTC; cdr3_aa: CASSVEKGHFSSYEQYF
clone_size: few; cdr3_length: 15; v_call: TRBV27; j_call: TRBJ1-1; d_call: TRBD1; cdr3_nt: TGTGCCAGAGATGCACAGGGGGAAAGCGGCACTGAAGCTTTCTTT; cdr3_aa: CARDAQGESGTEAFF
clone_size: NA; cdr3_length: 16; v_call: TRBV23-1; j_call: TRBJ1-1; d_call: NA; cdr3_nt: TGCGCCAGCAGTCACCCCGTTGGGAGAGGGAACACTGAAGCTTTCTTT; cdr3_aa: CASSHPVGRGNTEAFF
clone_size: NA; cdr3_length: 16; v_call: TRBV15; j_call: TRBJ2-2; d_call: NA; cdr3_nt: TGTGCCACCAGCAGTACGACTAGTTCAATCTCCGGGGAGCTGTTTTTT; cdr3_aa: CATSSTTSSISGELFF
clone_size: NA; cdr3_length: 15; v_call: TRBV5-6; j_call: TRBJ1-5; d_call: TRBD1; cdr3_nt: TGTGCCAGCAGCTTAGGTCCACAGGGGGATCAGCCCCAGCATTTT; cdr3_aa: CASSLGPQGDQPQHF
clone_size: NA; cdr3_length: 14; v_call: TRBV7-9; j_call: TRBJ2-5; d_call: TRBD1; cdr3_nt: TGTGCCAGCAGCTTAGAGAACAGGGGGGAGACCCAGTACTTC; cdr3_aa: CASSLENRGETQYF
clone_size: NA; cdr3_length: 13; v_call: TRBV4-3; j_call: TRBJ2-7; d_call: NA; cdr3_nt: TGCGCCAGCAGCCAAGATTTGGACAACGAGCAGTACTTC; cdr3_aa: CASSQDLDNEQYF
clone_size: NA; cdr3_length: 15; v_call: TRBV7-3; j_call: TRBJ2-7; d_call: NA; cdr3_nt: TGTGCCAGCAGCTTAGGAGGTAGCGGCACCTACGAGCAGTACTTC; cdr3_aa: CASSLGGSGTYEQYF
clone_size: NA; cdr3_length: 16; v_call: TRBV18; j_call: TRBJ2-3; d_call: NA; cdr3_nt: TGTGCCAGCTCACCACCAGAGACGGGGGGCACAGATACGCAGTATTTT; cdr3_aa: CASSPPETGGTDTQYF
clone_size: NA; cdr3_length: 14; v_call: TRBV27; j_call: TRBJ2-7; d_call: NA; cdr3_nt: TGTGCCAGCAGTTTAACAGGGAGCTCCTACGAGCAGTACTTC; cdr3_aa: CASSLTGSSYEQYF
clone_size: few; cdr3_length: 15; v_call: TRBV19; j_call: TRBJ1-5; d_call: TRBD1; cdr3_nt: TGTGCCAGTAGTATCTTTGACAGGGTGGATCAGCCCCAGCATTTT; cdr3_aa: CASSIFDRVDQPQHF
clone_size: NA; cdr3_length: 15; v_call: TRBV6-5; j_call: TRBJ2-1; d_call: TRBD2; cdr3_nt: TGTGCCAGCAGTCCCGGGACTAGCGGCTACAATGAGCAGTTCTTC; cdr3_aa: CASSPGTSGYNEQFF
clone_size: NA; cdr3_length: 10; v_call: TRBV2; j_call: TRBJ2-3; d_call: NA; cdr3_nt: TGTGCCAGCAGGTCGGGTACGCAGTATTTT; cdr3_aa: CASRSGTQYF
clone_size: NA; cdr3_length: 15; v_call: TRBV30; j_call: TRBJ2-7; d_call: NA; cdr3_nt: TGTGCCTGGAGTAGTTTTGGGGAGGTTACCTACGAGCAGTACTTC; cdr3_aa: CAWSSFGEVTYEQYF
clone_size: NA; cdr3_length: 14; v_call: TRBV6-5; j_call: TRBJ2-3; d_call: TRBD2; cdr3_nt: TGTGCCAGCAGTGCTCGGGGGGGGCCAGATACGCAGTATTTT; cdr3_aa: CASSARGGPDTQYF
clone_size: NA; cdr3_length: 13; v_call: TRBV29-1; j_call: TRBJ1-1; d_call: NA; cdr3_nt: TGCAGCGTTGTTCGGGGTATCGCCACTGAAGCTTTCTTT; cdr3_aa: CSVVRGIATEAFF
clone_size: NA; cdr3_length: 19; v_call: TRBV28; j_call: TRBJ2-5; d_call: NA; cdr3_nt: TGTGCCAGCAGTTTACACACCTCCCCGAGAAGGAGGATTCAAGAGACCCAGTACTTC; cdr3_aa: CASSLHTSPRRRIQETQYF
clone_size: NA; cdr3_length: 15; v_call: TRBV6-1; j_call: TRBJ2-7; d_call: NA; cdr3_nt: TGTGCCAGCAGTGAAGCTTTTAACTCACCCTACGAGCAGTACTTC; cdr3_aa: CASSEAFNSPYEQYF
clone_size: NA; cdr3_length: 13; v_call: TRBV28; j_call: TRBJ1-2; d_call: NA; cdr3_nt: TGTGCCAGCAGTGCAAAGGTTAGCGAGGGCTACACCTTC; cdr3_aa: CASSAKVSEGYTF
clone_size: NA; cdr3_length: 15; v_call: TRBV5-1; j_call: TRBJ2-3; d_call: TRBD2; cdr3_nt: TGCGCCAGCAGCCCGACCGGGACTAGCGGGGATACGCAGTATTTT; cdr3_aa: CASSPTGTSGDTQYF
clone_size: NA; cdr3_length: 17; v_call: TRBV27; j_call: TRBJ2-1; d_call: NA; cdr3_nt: TGTGCCAGCAGTTTATTCCTCCGCGGCACCTCTTACAATGAGCAGTTCTTC; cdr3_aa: CASSLFLRGTSYNEQFF
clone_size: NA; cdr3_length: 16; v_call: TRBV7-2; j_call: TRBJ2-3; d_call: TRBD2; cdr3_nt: TGTGCCAGCAGCTCGAGACTAGCTTGGGGCACAGATACGCAGTATTTT; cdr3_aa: CASSSRLAWGTDTQYF